A single sample gave rise to the 10 T cell receptor beta chains below, sequenced in a study of cytomegalovirus exposure and HLA in healthy donors. 13 Jbeta primers and 60 Vbeta primers were used for the PCR. TCRdb's table, derived via immunoSEQ multiplex PCR, lists solely in-frame clones and lacks some. The data show about 150,000 clones, roughly three quarters seen once. The sample comprised PBMCs. These receptors came from a male donor in good health and CMV-seronegative.

The J gene is TRBJ1-4, the V gene TRBV7-8, with TRBD1 matching over 7 bases. In germline, CDR1 is SGHVS, CDR2 FQNEAQ. The trim removed 4 bases at V and 4 bases at J, leaving 3 bases unmatched. The CDR3 is 14 residues long. CDR3 region: CASSSGQYNEKLFF. The CDR3 bases are TGTGCCAGCAGCTCGGGACAGTATAATGAAAAACTGTTTTTT.

The CDR3 DNA follows: TGTGCCTGCTATCATGGCGGGAGAGGCACAGATACGCAGTATTTT. The encoded protein is CACYHGGRGTDTQYF. The chain carries TRBV30 and TRBJ2-3, with 7 bases that match TRBD2. The J segment lost 1 base and the V segment lost 6 bases, leaving 10 bases of the junction unmatched. The CDR3 contains 15 residues. The germline V gene has CDR1 GTSNPN and CDR2 SVGIG (reference sequence).

The chain links TRBV19 to TRBJ2-7; 8 bases align to TRBD1. With 3 bases clipped from V and 2 bases from J, the junction kept 6 bases outside the gene matches. The CDR3 runs to 15 residues. Per germline, CDR1 LNHDA and CDR2 SQIVND (reference sequence). The chain's CDR3 is CASSIGQGATYEQYF. In DNA, the CDR3 is TGTGCCAGTAGTATCGGTCAGGGGGCAACCTACGAGCAGTACTTC.

As DNA, the CDR3 is TGTGCCACCAGCGTCCGGGAACAAGGCTACACCTTC. It is translated as CATSVREQGYTF. V and J are TRBV15 and TRBJ1-2; D remains ambiguous. V lost 5 bases and J lost 8, with 12 bases in between. Per germline, CDR1 LNHNV and CDR2 YYDKDF (reference sequence). The CDR3 contains 12 residues.

This chain joins TRBV4-1 and TRBJ2-2, with 7 positions matching TRBD1. J lost 7 bases, V lost 0 bases, and 5 bases had no gene match. Germline-derived CDR1 and CDR2 are MGHRA and YSYEKL. This CDR3 contains 15 residues. CDR3 in amino acids: CASSQEKGAVGELFF. The CDR3 DNA reads TGCGCCAGCAGCCAAGAAAAGGGGGCGGTCGGGGAGCTGTTTTTT.

The J gene is TRBJ1-6, the V gene TRBV15; D may be TRBD1 (6 bases). With 1 base removed from V and 10 bases from J, the gap between germline ends came to 14 bases. Germline values: CDR1 LNHNV, CDR2 YYDKDF (reference sequence). This CDR3 contains 15 residues. The chain's CDR3 is CATSRVRDKGSPLHF. The CDR3 DNA reads as TGTGCCACCAGCAGAGTACGGGACAAGGGGTCACCCCTCCACTTT.

The genes are TRBV19 and TRBJ2-7, with TRBD1 identical over 10 bases. Trimming removed 5 bases from V and 4 bases from J; junction bases left unmatched: 5. There are 14 residues in the CDR3. Germline-derived CDR1 and CDR2 are LNHDA and SQIVND (reference sequence). The CDR3 DNA sequence: TGTGCCAGTAGTGCGACAGGGGGCTCGTACGAGCAGTACTTC. It yields the protein CASSATGGSYEQYF.

The chain combines TRBV6-7 with TRBJ2-7; 7 bases align to TRBD1. TRBV6-7 is assigned to the ORF class and has an uncertain function. The CDR3 loop spans 14 amino acids. V gave up 6 bases and J gave up 5 bases; unmatched junction bases: 10. The DNA for the CDR3 is TGTGCCAGCAGCCAGCCGGGACAGATCCACGAGCAGTACTTC. Its translation is CASSQPGQIHEQYF.

The gene calls are TRBV7-6 and TRBJ1-1; no firm D call. Germline V CDR1 and CDR2: SGHVS, FNYEAQ. The germline V and J ends were trimmed by 5 bases and 5 bases, with 12 bases remaining between them. The CDR3 loop spans 13 amino acids. The CDR3, as DNA: TGTGCCAGCAGCCTCCCAGGTCGGACTGAAGCTTTCTTT. Translated: CASSLPGRTEAFF.

The rearrangement links TRBV7-2 to TRBJ2-5, with 7 bases identical to TRBD1. The DNA end favors TRBJ2-7, so the J call may be wrong. The germline gives CDR1 SGHTA, CDR2 FQGNSA. CDR3 length: 14 amino acids. The CDR3 is CASRPGTAFYEQYF. The CDR3 coding sequence is TGTGCCAGCAGACCCGGGACAGCCTTCTACGAGCAGTACTTC.